This T cell receptor (beta chain) was observed in a study of metastatic and nonmetastatic thyroid tumors. Overall study: Malignant and benign thyroid patients had repertoires compared in peripheral blood and tumor or nodule tissue. Study-level points and caveats: In both blood and tumor samples, TCR beta diversity was reported significantly higher for malignant than benign nodules.

This clone occurred many times. Its antigen is not identified. Patients were all untreated before their thyroid surgery. Original analysis: The study took CDR3 differences across clinicopathological groups and made a distant-metastasis classifier for papillary thyroid cancer from them. TCRdb reanalyzed the PCR reads via MiXCR. The V and J calls and clone size are TCRdb's, not the authors'. The data hold 13,000 or so clones, with 20% to 30% observed a single time. This clonotype originated in a female donor with papillary thyroid cancer or a benign thyroid nodule (not recorded which). Some clones in this sample may be carry-over from other donors' samples. The specimen sequenced was tumor tissue.

CDR3 sequence reads: CASSLRSRGTGELFF. CDR3 in DNA: TGTGCCAGCAGCTTAAGATCCAGGGGCACCGGGGAGCTGTTTTTT. The V gene is TRBV7-2, the J gene TRBJ2-2, with D maybe TRBD1 (6 bases). The germline V gene encodes CDR1 SGHTA and CDR2 FQGNSA. With 2 bases removed from V and 4 bases from J, the gap between germline ends came to 11 bases. The CDR3 runs to 15 residues. Supplemented by reference TRBV7-2 and TRBJ2-2, the full variable domain reads GAGVSQSPSNKVTEKGKDVELRCDPISGHTALYWYRQSLGQGLEFLIYFQGNSAPDKSGLPSDRFSAERTGGSVSTLTIQRTQQEDSAVYLCASSLRSRGTGELFFGEGSRLTVL.